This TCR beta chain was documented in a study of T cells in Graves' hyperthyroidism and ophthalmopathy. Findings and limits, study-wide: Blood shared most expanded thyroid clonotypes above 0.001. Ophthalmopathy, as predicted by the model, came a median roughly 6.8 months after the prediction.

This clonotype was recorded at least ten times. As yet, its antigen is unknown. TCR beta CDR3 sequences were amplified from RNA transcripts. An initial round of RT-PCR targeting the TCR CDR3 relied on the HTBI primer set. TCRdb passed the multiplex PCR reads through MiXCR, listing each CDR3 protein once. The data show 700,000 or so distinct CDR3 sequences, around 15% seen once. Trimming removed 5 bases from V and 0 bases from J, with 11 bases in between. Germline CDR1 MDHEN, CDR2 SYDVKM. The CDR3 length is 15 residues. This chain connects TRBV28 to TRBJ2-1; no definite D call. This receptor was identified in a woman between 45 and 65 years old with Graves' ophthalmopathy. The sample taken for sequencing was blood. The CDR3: CASSPVPPSYNEQFF. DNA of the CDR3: TGTGCCAGCAGTCCCGTTCCTCCCTCCTACAATGAGCAGTTCTTC.